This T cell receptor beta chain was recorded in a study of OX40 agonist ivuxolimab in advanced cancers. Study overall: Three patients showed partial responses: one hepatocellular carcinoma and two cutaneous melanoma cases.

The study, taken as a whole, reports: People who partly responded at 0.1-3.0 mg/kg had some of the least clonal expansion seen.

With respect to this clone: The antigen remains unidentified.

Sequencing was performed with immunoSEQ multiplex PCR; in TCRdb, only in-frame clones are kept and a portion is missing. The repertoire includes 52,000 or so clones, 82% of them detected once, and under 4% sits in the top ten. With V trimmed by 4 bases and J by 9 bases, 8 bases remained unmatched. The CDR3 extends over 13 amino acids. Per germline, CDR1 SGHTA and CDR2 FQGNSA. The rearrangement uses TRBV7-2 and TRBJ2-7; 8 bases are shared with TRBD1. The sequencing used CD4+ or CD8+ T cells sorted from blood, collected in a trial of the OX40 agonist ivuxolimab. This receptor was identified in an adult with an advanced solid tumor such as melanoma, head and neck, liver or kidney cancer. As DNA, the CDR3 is TGTGCCAGCAGCTCCCGGGCAGGGGGCGGGCAGTACTTC. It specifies CASSSRAGGGQYF.